These T cell receptor beta chains were read from a single sample in a study of blood T cell repertoires in COVID-19. Here immunoSEQ multiplex PCR was the method, and the copy in TCRdb shows in-frame clones only, minus some. The sample comprises roughly 290,000 clones, about 90% of which are singletons, and less than 2.5% rests with the top ten. Sequencing was carried out using peripheral blood. All receptors come from a woman aged 25 to 39 who had recovered from COVID-19. CDR3s include the opening cysteine and the closing phenylalanine or tryptophan. D genes are given only for firm matches. Size values are once, few and many counts, or a class for expanded clones, and some rows have none.

d_call,clone_size,j_call,v_call,cdr3_nt,cdr3_aa
TRBD1,.,TRBJ1-2,TRBV6-5,TGTGCCAGCAGTTACTATTTGACAGGGATCGATGGCTACACCTTC,CASSYYLTGIDGYTF
TRBD1,.,TRBJ2-7,TRBV11-1,TGTGCCAGCAGCTTATGGACAGGGATTTACGAGCAGTACTTC,CASSLWTGIYEQYF
TRBD2,.,TRBJ2-1,TRBV11-2,TGTGCCAGCAGCCCGATAAGCGGGAGGGTCCCCAGCTCCTACAATGAGCAGTTCTTC,CASSPISGRVPSSYNEQFF
TRBD1,.,TRBJ1-2,TRBV28,TGTGCCAGCAGGAAGACTGACAGGGTCTATGGCTACACCTTC,CASRKTDRVYGYTF
.,.,TRBJ1-5,TRBV28,TGTGCCAGCAGTTGGAAAGCGGGACAGCCCCAGCATTTT,CASSWKAGQPQHF
TRBD1,.,TRBJ1-1,TRBV19,TGTGCCAGTAGTCCAGGACAGGGAGGGACTGAAGCTTTCTTT,CASSPGQGGTEAFF
.,.,TRBJ2-3,TRBV28,TGTGCCAGCACGATCGACTACTCCCCTAACACAGATACGCAGTATTTT,CASTIDYSPNTDTQYF
TRBD2,.,TRBJ2-1,TRBV9,TGTGCCAGCAGCGTGGGCGGGAGAGACTACAATGAGCAGTTCTTC,CASSVGGRDYNEQFF
TRBD2,.,TRBJ2-7,TRBV25-1,TGTGCCAGCAGTGCCCCGGGACTAGCAGGAGATGAGCAGTACTTC,CASSAPGLAGDEQYF
TRBD1,.,TRBJ2-7,TRBV5-5,TGTGCCAGCAGAGGGACAGGGGTACACTACGAGCAGTACTTC,CASRGTGVHYEQYF
TRBD2,.,TRBJ2-7,TRBV7-6,TGTGCCAGCAGCTTAGTAACTAGCGGGAGGTACGAGCAGTACTTC,CASSLVTSGRYEQYF
.,.,TRBJ2-7,TRBV5-5,TGTGCCAGCAGCTTGGTCGGGGTCTTGGCCTACGAGCAGTACTTC,CASSLVGVLAYEQYF
.,.,TRBJ2-1,TRBV3-1/TRBV3-2,TGTGCCAGCAGCCAAGATGACAGCTACAATGAGCAGTTCTTC,CASSQDDSYNEQFF
TRBD1,.,TRBJ2-5,TRBV19,TGTGCCAGTAGCCGCGGGACAGGGGAAAAAGAGACCCAGTACTTC,CASSRGTGEKETQYF
TRBD1,.,TRBJ2-2,TRBV7-9,TGTGCCAGCAGCCCGGGACAGGGGTTCACCGGGGAGCTGTTTTTT,CASSPGQGFTGELFF
TRBD1,.,TRBJ2-2,TRBV11-3,TGTGCCAGCAGTTTTACCGGGACAGGGACCCTAAAGTCGAACACCGGGGAGCTGTTTTTT,CASSFTGTGTLKSNTGELFF
.,.,TRBJ2-2,TRBV7-9,TGTGCCAGCAGCTTAGTCTCGGACACCGGGGAGCTGTTTTTT,CASSLVSDTGELFF
TRBD1,.,TRBJ1-2,TRBV11-2,TGTGCCAGCAGCTACTCGACAGGGACCTATGGCTACACCTTC,CASSYSTGTYGYTF
.,.,TRBJ2-3,TRBV6-5,TGTGCCAGCAACCGGGGGTTAAGCACAGATACGCAGTATTTT,CASNRGLSTDTQYF
.,.,TRBJ1-2,TRBV3-1/TRBV3-2,TGTGCCAGCAGCCGGGCCAGGGGTAACTATGGCTACACCTTC,CASSRARGNYGYTF
TRBD1,.,TRBJ1-5,TRBV7-9,TGTGCCAGCAGCCAACAGGGGGATAGCAATCAGCCCCAGCATTTT,CASSQQGDSNQPQHF
.,few,TRBJ1-6,TRBV5-4,TGTGCCAGCAGCTTGGCAAACAGGCAGGATTCACCCCTCCACTTT,CASSLANRQDSPLHF
.,once,TRBJ2-3,TRBV4-3,TGCGCCAGCAGCCAAGGCTGGAGGGACTCCAGCACAGATACGCAGTATTTT,CASSQGWRDSSTDTQYF
TRBD2,.,TRBJ2-1,TRBV5-4,TGTGCCACGACGGGACTAAACTACAATGAGCAGTTCTTC,CATTGLNYNEQFF
.,.,TRBJ1-5,TRBV18,TGTGCCAGCTCTCCCGACGGGGACAATCAGCCCCAGCATTTT,CASSPDGDNQPQHF
.,.,TRBJ2-3,TRBV29-1,TGCAGCGTTGTATACCCCCCGGGAAGGTCTTGGGATACGCAGTATTTT,CSVVYPPGRSWDTQYF
.,.,TRBJ2-1,TRBV7-2,TGTGCCAGCAGCTTTCCCGGGAGCCGCGGGGATGAGCAGTTCTTC,CASSFPGSRGDEQFF
TRBD2,.,TRBJ2-1,TRBV10-3,TGTGCCATCAGTGCGTCGAAGAAGCGGGAGGGGAATGAGCAGTTCTTC,CAISASKKREGNEQFF
.,once,TRBJ2-6,TRBV5-6,TGTGCCAGCAGCCGGAGGATCTCTGGGGCCAACGTCCTGACTTTC,CASSRRISGANVLTF
.,.,TRBJ2-1,TRBV7-3,TGTGCCAGCAGCTTAGCAGGCCCAGCGGACCGGGGTGAGCAGTTCTTC,CASSLAGPADRGEQFF
TRBD1,.,TRBJ2-3,TRBV19,TGTGCCAGTAGTGCCGGACAGGCCCACACAGATACGCAGTATTTT,CASSAGQAHTDTQYF
.,few,TRBJ2-7,TRBV1,TGCACCAGCAGAGGAGGTGTTGGCGGGAGGGCCGGGCGAAGGGTAGAGCAGTACTTC,CTSRGGVGGRAGRRVEQYF
TRBD1,.,TRBJ1-4,TRBV19,TGTGCCACTATGGACAGGGGGCTGAATGAAAAACTGTTTTTT,CATMDRGLNEKLFF
TRBD2,.,TRBJ2-1,TRBV9,TGTGCCAGCAGCGAATCAGGACTAGCAGTTTACAATGAGCAGTTCTTC,CASSESGLAVYNEQFF
.,.,TRBJ2-1,TRBV20-1,TGCAGTGCTAGTCGGGGGTATGGCGGGACCCATGAGCAGTTCTTC,CSASRGYGGTHEQFF
.,.,TRBJ2-2,TRBV27,TGTGCCAGCAGTTTGCGAACCGGGGAGCTGTTTTTT,CASSLRTGELFF
TRBD1,.,TRBJ1-1,TRBV11-1,TGTGCCAGCAGCGCCCGGGACAGGGTAGGAGGCGCTGAAGCTTTCTTT,CASSARDRVGGAEAFF
.,.,TRBJ2-7,TRBV9,TGTGCCAGCAGCGCTCAAATAGAAGACTACGAGCAGTACTTC,CASSAQIEDYEQYF
TRBD1,.,TRBJ1-4,TRBV7-2,TGTGCCAGCAGCTTTGAGGGGGCGCGGGAAAAACTGTTTTTT,CASSFEGAREKLFF
.,.,TRBJ2-7,TRBV20-1,TGCAGTGCTAGTGATCTAAGGACAGTCTACGAGCAGTACTTC,CSASDLRTVYEQYF
.,.,TRBJ1-1,TRBV12-5,TGTGCTAGTGGTTTGGTACCTACAGGGAACACTGAAGCTTTCTTT,CASGLVPTGNTEAFF